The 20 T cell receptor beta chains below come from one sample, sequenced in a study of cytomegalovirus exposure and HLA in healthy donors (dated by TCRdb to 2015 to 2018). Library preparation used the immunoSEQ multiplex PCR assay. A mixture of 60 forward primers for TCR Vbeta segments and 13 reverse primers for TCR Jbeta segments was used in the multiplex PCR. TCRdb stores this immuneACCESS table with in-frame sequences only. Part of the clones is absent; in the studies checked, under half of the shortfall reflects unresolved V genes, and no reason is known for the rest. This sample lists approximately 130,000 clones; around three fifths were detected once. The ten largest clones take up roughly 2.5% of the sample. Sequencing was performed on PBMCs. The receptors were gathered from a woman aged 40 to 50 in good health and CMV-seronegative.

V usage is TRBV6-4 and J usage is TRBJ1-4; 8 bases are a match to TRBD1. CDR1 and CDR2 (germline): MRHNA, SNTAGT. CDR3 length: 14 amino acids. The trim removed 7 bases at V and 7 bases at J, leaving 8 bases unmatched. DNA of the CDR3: TGTGCCAGCAAAGACAGGGGTTTGAGTGAAAAACTGTTTTTT. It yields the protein CASKDRGLSEKLFF.

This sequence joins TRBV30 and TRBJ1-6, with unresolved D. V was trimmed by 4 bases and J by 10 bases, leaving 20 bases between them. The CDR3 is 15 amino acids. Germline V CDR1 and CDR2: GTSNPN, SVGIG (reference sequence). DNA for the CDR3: TGTGCCTGGATCCCCCGGGGTGGATTGGGATCACCCCTCCACTTT. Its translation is CAWIPRGGLGSPLHF.

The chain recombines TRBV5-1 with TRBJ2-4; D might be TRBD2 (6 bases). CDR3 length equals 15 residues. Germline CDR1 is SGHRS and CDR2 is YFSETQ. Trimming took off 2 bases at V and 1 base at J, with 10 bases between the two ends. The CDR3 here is CASSLSGGAKNIQYF. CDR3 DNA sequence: TGCGCCAGCAGCTTAAGTGGGGGGGCCAAAAACATTCAGTACTTC.

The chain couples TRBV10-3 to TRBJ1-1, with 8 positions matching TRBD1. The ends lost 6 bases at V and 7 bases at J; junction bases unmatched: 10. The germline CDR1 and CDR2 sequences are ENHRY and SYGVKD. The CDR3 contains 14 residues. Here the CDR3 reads CAIRKTGEDGEAFF. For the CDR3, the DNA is TGTGCCATCAGGAAGACAGGGGAGGACGGTGAAGCTTTCTTT.

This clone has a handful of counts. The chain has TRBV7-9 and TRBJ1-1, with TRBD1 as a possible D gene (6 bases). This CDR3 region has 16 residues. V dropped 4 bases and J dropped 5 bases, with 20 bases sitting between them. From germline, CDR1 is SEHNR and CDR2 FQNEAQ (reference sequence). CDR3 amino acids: CASSSPRQALVTEAFF. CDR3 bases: TGTGCCAGCAGCTCTCCGAGACAGGCCCTAGTAACTGAAGCTTTCTTT. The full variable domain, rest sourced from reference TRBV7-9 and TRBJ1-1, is DTGVSQNPRHKITKRGQNVTFRCDPISEHNRLYWYRQTLGQGPEFLTYFQNEAQLEKSRLLSDRFSAERPKGSFSTLEIQRTEQGDSAMYLCASSSPRQALVTEAFFGQGTRLTVV.

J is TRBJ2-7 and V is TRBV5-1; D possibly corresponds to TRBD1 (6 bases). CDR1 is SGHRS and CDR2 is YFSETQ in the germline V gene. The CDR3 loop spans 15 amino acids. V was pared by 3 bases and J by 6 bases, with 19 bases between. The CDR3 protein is CASSWAPGTNGEQYF. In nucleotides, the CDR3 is TGCGCCAGCAGCTGGGCCCCCGGGACAAACGGCGAGCAGTACTTC. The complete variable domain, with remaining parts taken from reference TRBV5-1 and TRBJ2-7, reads KAGVTQTPRYLIKTRGQQVTLSCSPISGHRSVSWYQQTPGQGLQFLFEYFSETQRNKGNFPGRFSGRQFSNSRSEMNVSTLELGDSALYLCASSWAPGTNGEQYFGPGTRLTVT.

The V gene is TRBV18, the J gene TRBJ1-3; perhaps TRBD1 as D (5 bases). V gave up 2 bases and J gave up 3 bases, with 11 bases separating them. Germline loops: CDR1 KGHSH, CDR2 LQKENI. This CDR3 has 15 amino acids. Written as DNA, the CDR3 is TGTGCCAGCTCACCAAGGGGATCCGGTGGAAACACCATATATTTT. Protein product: CASSPRGSGGNTIYF.

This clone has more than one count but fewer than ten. The CDR3 protein is CAWSVGPLAGEADTQYF. In DNA, the CDR3 is TGTGCCTGGAGTGTAGGCCCACTAGCGGGGGAGGCAGATACGCAGTATTTT. The chain links TRBV30 to TRBJ2-3, with 11 nucleotides matching TRBD2. CDR1 is GTSNPN and CDR2 is SVGIG in the germline V gene (reference sequence). With V trimmed by 0 bases and J by 4 bases, 9 bases remained unmatched. The CDR3 contains 17 residues.

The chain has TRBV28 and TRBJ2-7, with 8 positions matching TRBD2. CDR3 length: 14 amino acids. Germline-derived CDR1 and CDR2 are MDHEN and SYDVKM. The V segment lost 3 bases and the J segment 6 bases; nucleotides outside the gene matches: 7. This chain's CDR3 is CASSFRQAGVEQYF. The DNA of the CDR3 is TGTGCCAGCAGTTTTCGGCAAGCGGGGGTCGAGCAGTACTTC.

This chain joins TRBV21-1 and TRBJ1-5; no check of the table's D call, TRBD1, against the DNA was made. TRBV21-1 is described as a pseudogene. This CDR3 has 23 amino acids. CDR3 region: CASSKEGVRDGQGERHSNQPQHF. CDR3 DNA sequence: TGTGCCAGCAGCAAAGAGGGGGTCCGGGACGGACAGGGGGAAAGGCATAGCAATCAGCCCCAGCATTTT.

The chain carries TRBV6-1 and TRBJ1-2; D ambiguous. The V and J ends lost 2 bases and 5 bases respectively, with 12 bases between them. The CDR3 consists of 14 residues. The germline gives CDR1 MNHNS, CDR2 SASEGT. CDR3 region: CASSESEGRYGYTF. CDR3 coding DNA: TGTGCCAGCAGTGAATCTGAAGGGAGGTATGGCTACACCTTC.

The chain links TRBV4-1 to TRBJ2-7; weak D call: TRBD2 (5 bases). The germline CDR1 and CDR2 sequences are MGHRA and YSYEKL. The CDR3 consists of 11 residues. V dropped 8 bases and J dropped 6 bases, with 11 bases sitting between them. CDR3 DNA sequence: TGCGCCAGCGTCGAGGGTGGCGAGCAGTACTTC. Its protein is CASVEGGEQYF.

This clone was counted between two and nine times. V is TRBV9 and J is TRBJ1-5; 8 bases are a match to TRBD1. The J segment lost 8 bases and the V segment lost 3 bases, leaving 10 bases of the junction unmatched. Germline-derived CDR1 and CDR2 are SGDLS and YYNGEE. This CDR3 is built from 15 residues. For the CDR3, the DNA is TGTGCCAGCAGCGGGGGAGGACAGGGTCTTGAGCCCCAGCATTTT. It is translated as CASSGGGQGLEPQHF. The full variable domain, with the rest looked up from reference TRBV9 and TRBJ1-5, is DSGVTQTPKHLITATGQRVTLRCSPRSGDLSVYWYQQSLDQGLQFLIQYYNGEERAKGNILERFSAQQFPDLHSELNLSSLELGDSALYFCASSGGGQGLEPQHFGDGTRLSIL.

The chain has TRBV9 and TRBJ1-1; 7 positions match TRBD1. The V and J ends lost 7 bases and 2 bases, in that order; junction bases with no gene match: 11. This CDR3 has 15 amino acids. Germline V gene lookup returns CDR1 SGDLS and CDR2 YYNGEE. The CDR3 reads CASSLTGQTNTEAFF. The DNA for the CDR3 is TGTGCCAGCTCCCTGACAGGGCAAACAAACACTGAAGCTTTCTTT.

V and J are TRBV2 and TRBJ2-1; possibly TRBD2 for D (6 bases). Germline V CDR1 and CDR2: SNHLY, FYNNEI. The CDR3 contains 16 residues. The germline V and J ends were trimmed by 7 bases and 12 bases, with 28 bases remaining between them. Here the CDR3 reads CASIRDSGVVVVGQFF. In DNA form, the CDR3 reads TGTGCCAGCATCAGGGACTCCGGTGTGGTCGTGGTGGGGCAGTTCTTC.

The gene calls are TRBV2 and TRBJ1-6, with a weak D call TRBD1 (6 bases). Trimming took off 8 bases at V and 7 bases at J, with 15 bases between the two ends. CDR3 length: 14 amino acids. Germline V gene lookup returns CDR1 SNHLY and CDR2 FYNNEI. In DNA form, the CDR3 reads TGTGCCAGCGGGAGGGGGATCAGGAATTCACCCCTCCACTTT. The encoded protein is CASGRGIRNSPLHF.

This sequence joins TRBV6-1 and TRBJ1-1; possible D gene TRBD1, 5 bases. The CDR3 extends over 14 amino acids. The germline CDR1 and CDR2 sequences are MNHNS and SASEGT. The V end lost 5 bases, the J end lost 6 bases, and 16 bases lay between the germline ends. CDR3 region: CASSTSYWGAEAFF. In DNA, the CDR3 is TGTGCCAGCAGTACCTCCTATTGGGGCGCTGAAGCTTTCTTT.

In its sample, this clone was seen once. CDR3 sequence: CAISASPGQGNTEAFF. DNA of the CDR3: TGTGCCATCAGCGCCTCCCCGGGACAGGGGAACACTGAAGCTTTCTTT. V and J are TRBV10-3 and TRBJ1-1; 9 bases agree with TRBD1. The V and J ends lost 6 bases and 1 base, in that order; junction bases with no gene match: 9. The CDR3 runs to 16 residues. The V gene's germline CDR1 is ENHRY and CDR2 SYGVKD.

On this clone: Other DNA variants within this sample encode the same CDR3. CDR3 in amino acids: CASSPSGGAQKTQYF. As DNA, the CDR3 is TGTGCCAGCAGCCCCTCAGGGGGAGCCCAGAAGACCCAGTACTTC. The J gene is TRBJ2-5, the V gene TRBV9; 7 bases match TRBD1. V lost 4 bases to trimming and J lost 6 bases; unmatched junction nucleotides: 12. The CDR3 covers 15 residues. Per germline, CDR1 SGDLS and CDR2 YYNGEE. The entire variable domain, with the rest obtained from reference TRBV9 and TRBJ2-5, is as follows: DSGVTQTPKHLITATGQRVTLRCSPRSGDLSVYWYQQSLDQGLQFLIQYYNGEERAKGNILERFSAQQFPDLHSELNLSSLELGDSALYFCASSPSGGAQKTQYFGPGTRLLVL.

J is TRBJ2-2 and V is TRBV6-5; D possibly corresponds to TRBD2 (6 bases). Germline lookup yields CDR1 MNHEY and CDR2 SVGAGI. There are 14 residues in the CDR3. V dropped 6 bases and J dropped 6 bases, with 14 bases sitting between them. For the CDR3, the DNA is TGTGCCAGCAGATCGGGGGTTGGTTCCGGGGAGCTGTTTTTT. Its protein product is CASRSGVGSGELFF.